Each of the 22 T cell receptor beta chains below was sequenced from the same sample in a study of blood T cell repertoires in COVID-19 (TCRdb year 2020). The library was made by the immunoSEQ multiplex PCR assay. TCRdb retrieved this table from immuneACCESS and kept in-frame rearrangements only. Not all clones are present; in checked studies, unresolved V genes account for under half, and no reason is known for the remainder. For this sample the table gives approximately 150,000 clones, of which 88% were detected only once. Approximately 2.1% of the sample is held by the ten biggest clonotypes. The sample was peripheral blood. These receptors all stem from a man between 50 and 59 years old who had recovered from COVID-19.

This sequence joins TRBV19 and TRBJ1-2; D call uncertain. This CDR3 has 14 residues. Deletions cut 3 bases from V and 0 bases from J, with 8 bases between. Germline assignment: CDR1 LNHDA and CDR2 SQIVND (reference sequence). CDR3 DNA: TGTGCCAGTAGTATCGGGGTAGCTAACTATGGCTACACCTTC. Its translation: CASSIGVANYGYTF.

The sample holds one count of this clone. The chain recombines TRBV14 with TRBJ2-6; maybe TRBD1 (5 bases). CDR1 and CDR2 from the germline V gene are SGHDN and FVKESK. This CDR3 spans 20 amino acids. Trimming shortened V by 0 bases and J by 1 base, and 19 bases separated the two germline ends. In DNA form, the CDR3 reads TGTGCCAGCAGCCAAGATCCCAGGACAAACCCTTGGTCTGGGGCCAACGTCCTGACTTTC. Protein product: CASSQDPRTNPWSGANVLTF.

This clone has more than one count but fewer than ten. As DNA, the CDR3 is TGTGCCAGCAGCGCCCAGGGCAGGGGGCACACTGAAGCTTTCTTT. It encodes CASSAQGRGHTEAFF. V is TRBV9 and J is TRBJ1-1, with 8 positions matching TRBD1. This CDR3 has 15 residues. The V and J ends lost 3 bases and 3 bases, in that order; junction bases with no gene match: 7. Germline CDR1 is SGDLS and CDR2 is YYNGEE.

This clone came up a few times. The CDR3 loop is CASSRDRYNEQFF. Written as DNA, the CDR3 is TGTGCCAGCAGCCGTGACAGATACAATGAGCAGTTCTTC. The J gene is TRBJ2-1, the V gene TRBV6-2 or TRBV6-3; D is possibly TRBD1 (5 bases). The germline V gene has CDR1 MNHEY and CDR2 SVGEGT. Trimming removed 6 bases from V and 4 bases from J, with 10 bases in between. The CDR3 has 13 residues.

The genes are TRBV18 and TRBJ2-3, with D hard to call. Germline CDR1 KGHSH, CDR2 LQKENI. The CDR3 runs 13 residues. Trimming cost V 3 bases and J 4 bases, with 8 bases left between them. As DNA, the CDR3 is TGTGCCAGCTCACCCCAGATGGCAGATACGCAGTATTTT. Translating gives CASSPQMADTQYF. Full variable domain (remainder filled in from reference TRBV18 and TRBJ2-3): NAGVMQNPRHLVRRRGQEARLRCSPMKGHSHVYWYRQLPEEGLKFMVYLQKENIIDESGMPKERFSAEFPKEGPSILRIQQVVRGDSAAYFCASSPQMADTQYFGPGTRLTVL.

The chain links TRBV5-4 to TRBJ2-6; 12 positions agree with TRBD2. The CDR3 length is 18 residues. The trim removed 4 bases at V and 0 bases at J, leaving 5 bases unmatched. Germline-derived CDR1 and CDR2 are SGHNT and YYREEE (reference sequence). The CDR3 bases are TGTGCCAGCAGCCCATCTAGCGGGGGGGCCTCTGGGGCCAACGTCCTGACTTTC. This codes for CASSPSSGGASGANVLTF.

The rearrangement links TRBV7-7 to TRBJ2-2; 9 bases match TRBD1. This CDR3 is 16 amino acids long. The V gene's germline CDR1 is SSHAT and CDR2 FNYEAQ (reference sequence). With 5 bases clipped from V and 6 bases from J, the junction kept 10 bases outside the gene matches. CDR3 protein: CASSPRRDRVAGELFF. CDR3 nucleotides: TGTGCCAGCAGCCCTCGCCGGGACAGGGTCGCCGGGGAGCTGTTTTTT.

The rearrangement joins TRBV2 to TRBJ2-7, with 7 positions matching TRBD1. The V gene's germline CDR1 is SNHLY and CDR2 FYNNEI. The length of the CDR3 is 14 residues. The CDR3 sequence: CAVNPSGRGYEQYF. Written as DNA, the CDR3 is TGTGCGGTAAACCCGAGCGGCAGGGGGTACGAGCAGTACTTC.

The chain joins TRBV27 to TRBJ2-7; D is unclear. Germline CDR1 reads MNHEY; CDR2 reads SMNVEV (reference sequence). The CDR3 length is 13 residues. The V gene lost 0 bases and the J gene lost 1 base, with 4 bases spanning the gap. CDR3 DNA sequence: TGTGCCAGCAGTTTATCGCGGTCCTACGAGCAGTACTTC. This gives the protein CASSLSRSYEQYF.

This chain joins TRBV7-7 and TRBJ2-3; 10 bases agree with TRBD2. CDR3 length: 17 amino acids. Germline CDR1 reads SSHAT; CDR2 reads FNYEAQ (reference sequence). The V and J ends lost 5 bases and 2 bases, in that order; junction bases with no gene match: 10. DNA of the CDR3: TGTGCCAGCAGCCCAGGGGCTAGCGGGGGCCCCACAGATACGCAGTATTTT. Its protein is CASSPGASGGPTDTQYF.

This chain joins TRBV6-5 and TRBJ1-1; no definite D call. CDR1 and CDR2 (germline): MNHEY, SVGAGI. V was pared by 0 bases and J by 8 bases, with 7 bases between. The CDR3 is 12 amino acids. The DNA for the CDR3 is TGTGCCAGCAGTTACTCGGGGAGGGAAGCTTTCTTT. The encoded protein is CASSYSGREAFF.

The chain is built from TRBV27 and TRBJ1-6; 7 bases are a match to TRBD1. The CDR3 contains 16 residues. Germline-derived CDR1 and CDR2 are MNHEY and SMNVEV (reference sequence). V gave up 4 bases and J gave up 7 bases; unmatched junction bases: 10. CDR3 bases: TGTGCCAGCAGTTGGTTCGGACAGGCTAAGAATTCACCCCTCCACTTT. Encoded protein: CASSWFGQAKNSPLHF.

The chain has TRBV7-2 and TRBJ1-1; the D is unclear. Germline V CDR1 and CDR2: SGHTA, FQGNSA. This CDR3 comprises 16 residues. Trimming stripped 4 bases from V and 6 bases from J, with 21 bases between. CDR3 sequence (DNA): TGTGCCAGCAGCTCCTTGCGAGCATCCTCCAGGTCTGAAGCTTTCTTT. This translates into CASSSLRASSRSEAFF.

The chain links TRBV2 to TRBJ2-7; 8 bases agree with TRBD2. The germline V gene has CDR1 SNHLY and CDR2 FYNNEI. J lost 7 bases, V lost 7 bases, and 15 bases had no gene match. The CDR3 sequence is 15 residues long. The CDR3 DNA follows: TGTGCCAGCACCTCCCGACTAGCGTGGGGTGAGGAGCAGTACTTC. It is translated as CASTSRLAWGEEQYF.

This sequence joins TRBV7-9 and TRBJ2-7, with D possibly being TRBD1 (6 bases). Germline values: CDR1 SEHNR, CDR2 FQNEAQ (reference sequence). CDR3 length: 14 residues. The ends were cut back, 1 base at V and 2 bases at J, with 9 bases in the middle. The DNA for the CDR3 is TGTGCCAGCAGCTTAGAGACAGGACCCTACGAGCAGTACTTC. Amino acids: CASSLETGPYEQYF.

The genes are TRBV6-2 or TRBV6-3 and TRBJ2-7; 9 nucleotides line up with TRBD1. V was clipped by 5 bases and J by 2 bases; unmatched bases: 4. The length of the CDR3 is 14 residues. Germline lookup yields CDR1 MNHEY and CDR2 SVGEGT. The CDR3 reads CASSRGQGPYEQYF. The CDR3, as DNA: TGTGCCAGCAGTAGGGGACAGGGTCCCTACGAGCAGTACTTC.

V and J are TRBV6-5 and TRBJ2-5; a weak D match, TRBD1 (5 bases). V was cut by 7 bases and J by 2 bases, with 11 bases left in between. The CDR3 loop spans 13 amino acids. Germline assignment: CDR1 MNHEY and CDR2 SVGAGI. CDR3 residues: CASKLSGQETQYF. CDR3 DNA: TGTGCCAGCAAATTATCAGGGCAAGAGACCCAGTACTTC.

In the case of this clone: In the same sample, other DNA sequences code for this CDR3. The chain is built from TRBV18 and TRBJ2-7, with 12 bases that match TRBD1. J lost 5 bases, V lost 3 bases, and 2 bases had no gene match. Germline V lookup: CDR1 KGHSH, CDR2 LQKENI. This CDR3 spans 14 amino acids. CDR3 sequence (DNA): TGTGCCAGCTCACCGGGACAGGGGGCGAACGAGCAGTACTTC. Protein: CASSPGQGANEQYF.

The CDR3 sequence is CASSDGSQRDIQYF. The DNA of the CDR3 is TGCGCCAGCAGTGATGGGTCCCAGAGGGACATTCAGTACTTC. The chain carries TRBV10-1 and TRBJ2-4; TRBD2 is a possible D gene (5 bases). Trimming cost V 3 bases and J 8 bases, with 14 bases left between them. Germline V gene lookup returns CDR1 WNHNN and CDR2 SYGVQD (reference sequence). The CDR3 is made up of 14 amino acids.

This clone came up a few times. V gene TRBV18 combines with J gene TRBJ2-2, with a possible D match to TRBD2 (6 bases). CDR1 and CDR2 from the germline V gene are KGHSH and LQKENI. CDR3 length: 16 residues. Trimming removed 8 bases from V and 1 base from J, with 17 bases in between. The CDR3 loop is CASTTKGGQNTGELFF. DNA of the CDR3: TGTGCCAGCACCACTAAGGGAGGACAGAACACCGGGGAGCTGTTTTTT.

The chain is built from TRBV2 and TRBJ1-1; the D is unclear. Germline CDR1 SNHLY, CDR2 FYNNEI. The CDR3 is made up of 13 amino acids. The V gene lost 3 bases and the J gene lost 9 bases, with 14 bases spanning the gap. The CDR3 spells CASSESSGTKAFF. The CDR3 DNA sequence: TGTGCCAGCAGTGAGTCCTCGGGAACGAAAGCTTTCTTT.

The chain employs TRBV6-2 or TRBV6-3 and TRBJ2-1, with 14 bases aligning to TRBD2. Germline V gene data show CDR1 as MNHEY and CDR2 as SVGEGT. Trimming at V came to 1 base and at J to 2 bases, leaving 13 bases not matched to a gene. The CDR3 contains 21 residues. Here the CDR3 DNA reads TGTGCCAGCAGTTACTTCCAAGGGACTAGCGGGAGCTTTAACCCCTACAATGAGCAGTTCTTC. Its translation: CASSYFQGTSGSFNPYNEQFF.